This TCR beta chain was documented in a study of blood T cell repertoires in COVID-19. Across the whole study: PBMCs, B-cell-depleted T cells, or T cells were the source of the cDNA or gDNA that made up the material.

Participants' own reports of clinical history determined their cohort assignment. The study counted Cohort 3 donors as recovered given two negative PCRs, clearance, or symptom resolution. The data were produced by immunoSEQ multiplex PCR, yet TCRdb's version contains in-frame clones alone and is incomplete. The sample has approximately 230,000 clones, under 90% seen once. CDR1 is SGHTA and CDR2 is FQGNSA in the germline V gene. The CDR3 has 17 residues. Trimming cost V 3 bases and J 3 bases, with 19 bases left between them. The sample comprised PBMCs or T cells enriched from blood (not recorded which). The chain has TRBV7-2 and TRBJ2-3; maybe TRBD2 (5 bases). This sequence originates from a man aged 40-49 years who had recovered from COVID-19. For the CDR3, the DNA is TGTGCCAGCAGCTTCACCTGGGAGTTACCCGGAACAGATACGCAGTATTTT. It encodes CASSFTWELPGTDTQYF.